Listed here are 19 T cell receptor beta chains from one sample, sequenced in a study of T cell responses to AZD1222 COVID-19 vaccine (dated by TCRdb to 2020 to 2023). The label giving this sample's time point can be read as: baseline before first vaccination. Library preparation used the immunoSEQ multiplex PCR assay. TCRdb obtained this table from immuneACCESS and retained in-frame rearrangements with V and J assigned. These tables miss some clones; where compared with another copy, unresolved V genes account for less than half of the shortfall, and the remainder is unexplained. Counted in this sample were 95,000 to 110,000 clones; 89% of them appeared once. Clones ranked in the top ten supply roughly 7% of the sample. This specimen was peripheral blood, taken on day 0 of AZD1222 vaccination. Receptors were obtained from an adult in good health.

The rearrangement joins TRBV4-3 to TRBJ2-5, with D possibly being TRBD2 (6 bases). This CDR3 has 17 residues. Germline values: CDR1 LGHNA, CDR2 YSLEER. V was clipped by 2 bases and J by 6 bases, with 22 bases between them. The CDR3 DNA reads as TGCGCCAGCAGCCAAATAGTTCTGGGGGGAGTCGGTCAGACCCAGTACTTC. It yields the protein CASSQIVLGGVGQTQYF.

The chain is built from TRBV2 and TRBJ2-2, with 10 bases matching TRBD2. V was clipped by 8 bases and J by 6 bases; unmatched bases: 9. The CDR3 covers 15 residues. Germline V lookup: CDR1 SNHLY, CDR2 FYNNEI. CDR3 DNA sequence: TGTGCCAGCGAGTCGGGACTAGCGAGTTCCGGGGAGCTGTTTTTT. Translation gives CASESGLASSGELFF.

This sequence joins TRBV5-1 and TRBJ2-5; D possibly matches TRBD1 or TRBD2 (5 bases each). From germline, CDR1 is SGHRS and CDR2 YFSETQ. The CDR3 is 14 residues long. V was clipped by 0 bases and J by 5 bases, with 11 bases between them. The CDR3 DNA follows: TGCGCCAGCAGCTTGGAATCAGGGACGGAGACCCAGTACTTC. Its translation: CASSLESGTETQYF. The full variable domain, in which reference TRBV5-1 and TRBJ2-5 provide the parts outside the CDR3, is KAGVTQTPRYLIKTRGQQVTLSCSPISGHRSVSWYQQTPGQGLQFLFEYFSETQRNKGNFPGRFSGRQFSNSRSEMNVSTLELGDSALYLCASSLESGTETQYFGPGTRLLVL.

This chain joins TRBV5-1 and TRBJ2-2, with 9 positions matching TRBD2. The CDR3 has 15 amino acids. Germline loops: CDR1 SGHRS, CDR2 YFSETQ. Trimming at V came to 3 bases and at J to 4 bases, leaving 4 bases not matched to a gene. The CDR3 here is CASSSGLALTGELFF. The CDR3 coding sequence is TGCGCCAGCAGCTCGGGACTAGCCCTCACCGGGGAGCTGTTTTTT.

This clone was detected once. This rearrangement joins TRBV19 to TRBJ1-6; no firm D call. Germline CDR1 LNHDA, CDR2 SQIVND (reference sequence). CDR3 length: 13 amino acids. V shed 9 bases and J shed 10 bases, with 16 bases lying between them. CDR3 nucleotides: TGTGCCAGCTTGGGCGGCGGGAAATCACCCCTCCACTTT. It codes for CASLGGGKSPLHF.

The rearrangement uses TRBV30 and TRBJ2-7, with 15 bases lining up with TRBD2. The CDR3 covers 14 residues. V lost 3 bases to trimming and J lost 3 bases; unmatched junction nucleotides: 0. Germline V gene data show CDR1 as GTSNPN and CDR2 as SVGIG (reference sequence). The CDR3 DNA sequence: TGTGCCTGGAGGGGACTAGCGGGAGGCTACGAGCAGTACTTC. Residues: CAWRGLAGGYEQYF.

J is TRBJ2-7 and V is TRBV7-9; TRBD2 aligns across 7 bases. CDR1 and CDR2 from the germline V gene are SEHNR and FQNEAQ (reference sequence). The V gene end was trimmed by 1 base and the J gene end by 9 bases; junction bases not matched to a gene: 9. The CDR3 covers 14 residues. The CDR3 loop is CASSLEGAGVSQYF. CDR3 DNA: TGTGCCAGCAGCTTAGAGGGCGCGGGGGTGTCGCAGTACTTC.

The CDR3, as DNA: TGTGCCAGCAGGCGAGAGGGCTACACCTTC. Amino acid sequence: CASRREGYTF. The gene calls are TRBV28 and TRBJ1-2; D gene uncertain. CDR3 length equals 10 residues. Germline V gene sequence: CDR1 MDHEN, CDR2 SYDVKM. Trimming removed 6 bases from V and 8 bases from J, with 7 bases in between.

This chain joins TRBV12-5 and TRBJ2-3, with D unresolved. V gave up 7 bases and J gave up 1 base, with 12 bases separating them. The CDR3 is 14 amino acids. The germline V gene has CDR1 LGHNT and CDR2 FRNRAP. CDR3 nucleotide sequence: TGTGCTAGTGCCTCCCCAGCTGGCACAGATACGCAGTATTTT. Translation gives CASASPAGTDTQYF.

This clone was detected a few times. This chain joins TRBV19 and TRBJ1-2; TRBD1 aligns across 7 bases. Losses at the gene ends were 10 bases for V and 4 bases for J; bases not matched to a gene: 9. The CDR3 has 13 residues. Germline values: CDR1 LNHDA, CDR2 SQIVND (reference sequence). CDR3 nucleotide sequence: TGTGCCACCAGGAGGGGGCTGGGCTATGGCTACACCTTC. Its translation is CATRRGLGYGYTF.

There are a few counts of this clone. The V call is TRBV27, the J call TRBJ2-1, with TRBD2 matching 9 bases. Looked up from germline, CDR1 is MNHEY and CDR2 is SMNVEV (reference sequence). The CDR3 length is 16 residues. J lost 8 bases, V lost 0 bases, and 8 bases had no gene match. CDR3 protein: CASSLSGSGSLHEQFF. CDR3 nucleotide sequence: TGTGCCAGCAGTTTATCTGGTAGCGGGAGTCTACATGAGCAGTTCTTC.

The chain is built from TRBV7-2 and TRBJ2-2; 8 nucleotides line up with TRBD1. This CDR3 has 15 residues. Germline trimming cut 4 bases from V and 3 bases from J; bases unmatched to any gene: 4. Germline-derived CDR1 and CDR2 are SGHTA and FQGNSA. CDR3 residues: CASSWRQGHTGELFF. The CDR3 bases are TGTGCCAGCAGCTGGAGACAGGGGCACACCGGGGAGCTGTTTTTT.

As DNA, the CDR3 is TGTGCCAGCTCATCGGGCAGGGTAGGAGAAAAACTGTTTTTT. Its translation: CASSSGRVGEKLFF. The V call is TRBV18, the J call TRBJ1-4; the D gene is possibly TRBD1 (5 bases). Germline V lookup: CDR1 KGHSH, CDR2 LQKENI. This CDR3 is 14 amino acids long. The V gene lost 5 bases and the J gene lost 8 bases, with 15 bases spanning the gap.

This clone was seen a single time. This chain joins TRBV5-1 and TRBJ2-3, with D possibly being TRBD1 or TRBD2 (5 bases each). The CDR3 sequence is 15 residues long. Germline loops: CDR1 SGHRS, CDR2 YFSETQ. Trimming removed 4 bases at V and 1 base at J, with 13 bases between. The CDR3 nucleotides read TGCGCCAGCAGCGCGGACTTGGGGGGCACAGATACGCAGTATTTT. Translation: CASSADLGGTDTQYF.

CDR3 loop: CASSLGDSSRDQPQHF. CDR3 DNA sequence: TGTGCCAGCAGTTTGGGGGACAGTTCTCGGGATCAGCCCCAGCATTTT. This chain joins TRBV27 and TRBJ1-5; 7 bases match TRBD1. The CDR3 runs 16 residues. V lost 3 bases, J lost 5 bases, and 10 bases stayed unmatched. Germline assignment: CDR1 MNHEY and CDR2 SMNVEV (reference sequence).

This clone appeared once. This chain connects TRBV19 to TRBJ1-2; D is perhaps TRBD1 (5 bases). The CDR3 spans 15 residues. Germline V gene data show CDR1 as LNHDA and CDR2 as SQIVND (reference sequence). The V end lost 3 bases, the J end lost 8 bases, and 19 bases lay between the germline ends. The CDR3 DNA follows: TGTGCCAGTAGTATCGACAGCACCCGCCCTGGCGGCTACACCTTC. It yields the protein CASSIDSTRPGGYTF.

The rearrangement joins TRBV11-2 to TRBJ1-1, with a possible D match to TRBD1 (5 bases). V was clipped by 1 base and J by 0 bases, with 9 bases between them. The CDR3 runs to 15 residues. The germline V gene encodes CDR1 SGHAT and CDR2 FQNNGV. This chain's CDR3 is CASSLVGGLNTEAFF. The CDR3 DNA reads TGTGCCAGCAGCTTAGTGGGGGGATTGAACACTGAAGCTTTCTTT.

The V call is TRBV7-7, the J call TRBJ1-3; 8 nucleotides match TRBD1. Germline CDR1 is SSHAT and CDR2 is FNYEAQ (reference sequence). The CDR3 consists of 14 residues. CDR3 protein: CAVGQASSGNTIYF. The CDR3 coding sequence is TGTGCTGTGGGACAGGCGAGCTCTGGAAACACCATATATTTT.

This clone was seen once. The J gene is TRBJ1-3, the V gene TRBV28, with 8 bases lining up with TRBD1. CDR1 is MDHEN and CDR2 is SYDVKM in the germline V gene. The ends lost 6 bases at V and 0 bases at J; junction bases unmatched: 7. The CDR3 contains 16 residues. The CDR3 coding sequence is TGTGCCAGCAGGGAATTCACAGGGGGCTCTGGAAACACCATATATTTT. Encoded protein: CASREFTGGSGNTIYF. Drawing the rest from reference TRBV28 and TRBJ1-3, the complete variable domain is DVKVTQSSRYLVKRTGEKVFLECVQDMDHENMFWYRQDPGLGLRLIYFSYDVKMKEKGDIPEGYSVSREKKERFSLILESASTNQTSMYLCASREFTGGSGNTIYFGEGSWLTVV.